These 21 T cell receptor beta chains were sequenced from one sample in a study of T cell responses to AZD1222 COVID-19 vaccine. Clones were read by immunoSEQ multiplex PCR, and TCRdb kept only the in-frame ones, dropping some. This table has some 99,000 clones, about 87% appearing once. Sample: peripheral blood, taken 28 days after the second AZD1222 dose. All receptors derive from an adult who received the AZD1222 COVID-19 vaccine.

Comment on this clone: Other DNA sequences of this sample code for an identical CDR3. CDR3 sequence reads: CASSFRTGNTEAFF. The CDR3, as DNA: TGCGCCAGCAGCTTTAGGACAGGGAACACTGAAGCTTTCTTT. The genes are TRBV5-1 and TRBJ1-1; TRBD1 matches 7 bases. The CDR3 consists of 14 residues. CDR1 and CDR2 from the germline V gene are SGHRS and YFSETQ. V lost 2 bases and J lost 1; bases outside the gene matches: 2.

This chain links TRBV13 with TRBJ1-2; the match to TRBD1 covers 8 bases. The CDR3 totals 18 residues. Trimming removed 0 bases from V and 4 bases from J; junction bases left unmatched: 13. CDR1 and CDR2 (germline): PRHDT, FYEKMQ (reference sequence). The DNA of the CDR3 is TGTGCCAGCAGCTTAGGGTTACTATGGGGACAGGAGTCCTATGGCTACACCTTC. Protein: CASSLGLLWGQESYGYTF.

The chain carries TRBV11-3 and TRBJ2-3; no firm D call. The CDR3 extends over 13 amino acids. Germline V gene data show CDR1 as SGHNT and CDR2 as YENEEA. Trimming left V 2 bases short and J 1 base short, with 4 bases between. CDR3 DNA: TGTGCCAGCAGCTTAAGCGGCACAGATACGCAGTATTTT. Its translation: CASSLSGTDTQYF.

CDR3: CASSLSGQVRNYGYTF. DNA of the CDR3: TGTGCCAGCAGCTTATCAGGCCAAGTAAGGAACTATGGCTACACCTTC. The V and J genes are TRBV7-9 and TRBJ1-2; no firm D call. Trimming removed 2 bases from V and 2 bases from J, with 15 bases in between. The CDR3 spans 16 residues. The germline CDR1 and CDR2 sequences are SEHNR and FQNEAQ (reference sequence). The entire variable domain, with the rest obtained from reference TRBV7-9 and TRBJ1-2, is as follows: DTGVSQNPRHKITKRGQNVTFRCDPISEHNRLYWYRQTLGQGPEFLTYFQNEAQLEKSRLLSDRFSAERPKGSFSTLEIQRTEQGDSAMYLCASSLSGQVRNYGYTFGSGTRLTVV.

This chain connects TRBV19 to TRBJ1-2; no reliable D call. The V gene lost 3 bases and the J gene lost 5 bases, with 4 bases spanning the gap. Germline CDR1 is LNHDA and CDR2 is SQIVND (reference sequence). The CDR3 length is 11 residues. The CDR3 sequence: CASSMQYGYTF. In DNA form, the CDR3 reads TGTGCCAGTAGTATGCAGTATGGCTACACCTTC.

The chain has TRBV4-2 and TRBJ2-1; 9 bases line up with TRBD2. The V and J ends lost 0 bases and 6 bases, in that order; junction bases with no gene match: 6. The germline gives CDR1 LGHNA, CDR2 YNFKEQ. The CDR3 totals 16 residues. The CDR3 bases are TGTGCCAGCAGCCAAGATAGGAGCGGGAGGCTCAATGAGCAGTTCTTC. Translation gives CASSQDRSGRLNEQFF.

The rearrangement links TRBV19 to TRBJ1-6; no reliable D call. Trimming removed 0 bases at V and 8 bases at J, with 20 bases between. Germline CDR1 is LNHDA and CDR2 is SQIVND (reference sequence). This CDR3 is 18 amino acids long. DNA for the CDR3: TGTGCCAGTAGTATAGATGCCCTTACCGTACGTGGATATTCACCCCTCCACTTT. As protein: CASSIDALTVRGYSPLHF.

The V call is TRBV7-3, the J call TRBJ1-1; D perhaps matches TRBD1 (5 bases). Trimming removed 1 base at V and 4 bases at J, with 10 bases between. The CDR3 covers 14 residues. Germline assignment: CDR1 SGHTA and CDR2 FQGTGA. CDR3 DNA sequence: TGTGCCAGCAGCTTAAGTGGCCAGGGCACTGAAGCTTTCTTT. Its protein product is CASSLSGQGTEAFF.

The genes are TRBV5-5 and TRBJ2-2; unclear D gene. The CDR3 sequence is 13 residues long. The germline gives CDR1 SGHKS, CDR2 YYEKEE (reference sequence). V shed 0 bases and J shed 3 bases, with 3 bases lying between them. Here the CDR3 reads CASSLGHTGELFF. As DNA, the CDR3 is TGTGCCAGCAGCTTGGGACACACCGGGGAGCTGTTTTTT.

The chain carries TRBV5-1 and TRBJ1-1; 9 nucleotides agree with TRBD1. Losses at the gene ends were 1 base for V and 0 bases for J; bases not matched to a gene: 7. In germline, CDR1 is SGHRS, CDR2 YFSETQ. This CDR3 comprises 17 residues. The chain's CDR3 is CASSLRGQGNMNTEAFF. In nucleotides, the CDR3 is TGCGCCAGCAGCTTGAGGGGACAGGGTAACATGAACACTGAAGCTTTCTTT.

This clone was picked up a small number of times. The V and J genes are TRBV11-3 and TRBJ2-2, with 8 bases lining up with TRBD1. V shed 5 bases, J shed 3 bases, and the junction held 5 bases outside the gene matches. CDR1 is SGHNT, CDR2 YENEEA, per germline. The CDR3 is made up of 15 amino acids. Here the CDR3 DNA reads TGTGCCAGCAGCCCCCAGGGGGCGGACACCGGGGAGCTGTTTTTT. It codes for CASSPQGADTGELFF.

The chain employs TRBV10-3 and TRBJ2-7, with D perhaps being TRBD1 or TRBD2 (5 bases each). Germline-derived CDR1 and CDR2 are ENHRY and SYGVKD. V was cut by 2 bases and J by 6 bases, with 8 bases left in between. CDR3 length: 12 amino acids. CDR3 loop: CAISEGGVEQYF. In nucleotides, the CDR3 is TGTGCCATCAGTGAGGGGGGTGTCGAGCAGTACTTC.

The chain combines TRBV7-2 with TRBJ2-3, with unresolved D. The CDR3 totals 15 residues. Germline V CDR1 and CDR2: SGHTA, FQGNSA. The V end lost 0 bases, the J end lost 2 bases, and 9 bases lay between the germline ends. The CDR3 sequence: CASSLAGRFTDTQYF. CDR3 nucleotides: TGTGCCAGCAGCTTAGCGGGTAGATTCACAGATACGCAGTATTTT.

This chain links TRBV9 with TRBJ1-1; possible D gene TRBD1, 6 bases. Trimming removed 4 bases from V and 5 bases from J, with 15 bases in between. The CDR3 has 14 amino acids. Germline CDR1 is SGDLS and CDR2 is YYNGEE. CDR3 loop: CASSSQQGLTEAFF. The CDR3 coding sequence is TGTGCCAGCAGCTCCCAACAGGGATTAACTGAAGCTTTCTTT.

The chain employs TRBV15 and TRBJ1-4; a weak D match, TRBD1 (5 bases). This CDR3 comprises 15 residues. CDR1 and CDR2 from the germline V gene are LNHNV and YYDKDF (reference sequence). Deletions cut 3 bases from V and 4 bases from J, with 12 bases between. In nucleotides, the CDR3 is TGTGCCACCAGCAGCCTCCGGGACCTTAATGAAAAACTGTTTTTT. Translation gives CATSSLRDLNEKLFF. Full variable domain (missing parts from reference TRBV15 and TRBJ1-4): DAMVIQNPRYQVTQFGKPVTLSCSQTLNHNVMYWYQQKSSQAPKLLFHYYDKDFNNEADTPDNFQSRRPNTSFCFLDIRSPGLGDTAMYLCATSSLRDLNEKLFFGSGTQLSVL.

This chain joins TRBV5-8 and TRBJ1-5; 8 positions agree with TRBD1. This CDR3 has 18 amino acids. Germline values: CDR1 SGHTS, CDR2 YDEGEE. V lost 3 bases, J lost 1 base, and 12 bases stayed unmatched. The CDR3 sequence: CASSWEMTGVGSNQPQHF. The CDR3 region has the DNA TGTGCCAGCAGCTGGGAAATGACAGGGGTAGGGAGCAATCAGCCCCAGCATTTT.

The V gene is TRBV6-2 or TRBV6-3, the J gene TRBJ1-1; 9 bases align to TRBD1. V gave up 5 bases and J gave up 8 bases; unmatched junction bases: 12. The germline gives CDR1 MNHEY, CDR2 SVGEGT. The CDR3 contains 15 residues. The CDR3: CASSRPGQGLAEAFF. Written as DNA, the CDR3 is TGTGCCAGCAGTCGCCCGGGACAGGGCCTGGCCGAAGCTTTCTTT.

The chain couples TRBV29-1 to TRBJ2-7; TRBD1 agrees at 7 bases. The J segment lost 3 bases and the V segment lost 5 bases, leaving 10 bases of the junction unmatched. Germline-derived CDR1 and CDR2 are SQVTM and ANQGSEA. The CDR3 is 14 amino acids. The CDR3 DNA follows: TGCAGCGTTAATTCCCCGACAGGGAACTACGAGCAGTACTTC. As protein: CSVNSPTGNYEQYF.

This clone occurred once. The rearrangement joins TRBV3-1 (or the pseudogene TRBV3-2) to TRBJ2-7; 11 nucleotides align to TRBD2. Per the germline V gene, CDR1 is LGHDT and CDR2 is YNNKEL (reference sequence). The CDR3 is 15 amino acids. Trimming took 1 base from V and 7 from J; bases not matched to a gene: 6. CDR3 nucleotide sequence: TGTGCCAGCAGCCAAGCCGGGACTAGCGGTCCGGAGCAGTACTTC. Residues: CASSQAGTSGPEQYF.

The DNA of the CDR3 is TGCGCCAGCAGGCGGACAGGGTCGGGAAACACCATATATTTT. Translation: CASRRTGSGNTIYF. The chain combines TRBV5-1 with TRBJ1-3, with 8 nucleotides matching TRBD1. The CDR3 spans 14 residues. The trim removed 5 bases at V and 4 bases at J, leaving 5 bases unmatched. Germline-derived CDR1 and CDR2 are SGHRS and YFSETQ.

The rearrangement joins TRBV5-5 to TRBJ1-1, with D possibly TRBD1 on 5 matching bases. V lost 3 bases to trimming and J lost 1 base, with 10 bases between them. Germline CDR1 SGHKS, CDR2 YYEKEE (reference sequence). CDR3 length: 14 residues. The chain's CDR3 is CASSYSTGNTEAFF. In DNA form, the CDR3 reads TGTGCCAGCAGCTATTCAACAGGGAACACTGAAGCTTTCTTT.